Below are 22 T cell receptor beta chains sequenced from a single sample in a study of early T cells in non-severe SARS-CoV-2 infection. TCRdb re-called the 5' RACE reads through MiXCR, storing one row per CDR3 protein. Counted here are roughly 86,000 distinct CDR3 sequences, about 6.5% occurring once; the ten biggest clones make up roughly 8.4%. Source material: whole blood. The receptors stem from an adult who was a healthcare worker with PCR-confirmed SARS-CoV-2 infection or an uninfected control (not recorded which).

This chain joins TRBV7-2 and TRBJ1-2, with D hard to call. Trimming removed 0 bases at V and 0 bases at J, with 14 bases between. The germline V gene encodes CDR1 SGHTA and CDR2 FQGNSA. The CDR3 runs 17 residues. The CDR3 is CASSLATSAKANYGYTF. DNA of the CDR3: TGTGCCAGCAGCTTAGCTACTAGCGCTAAAGCTAACTATGGCTACACCTTC.

The table lists this clonotype with a few counts. The rearrangement links TRBV5-1 to TRBJ2-7; no reliable D call. CDR1 is SGHRS, CDR2 YFSETQ, per germline. CDR3 length: 13 residues. Between the trimmed V and J ends, which lost 2 bases and 0 bases, there was a span of 6 bases. The CDR3 sequence is CASSFSASYEQYF. The CDR3 DNA is TGCGCCAGCAGCTTCTCAGCCTCCTACGAGCAGTACTTC.

The V and J genes are TRBV7-2 and TRBJ2-7, with 7 bases that match TRBD1. The length of the CDR3 is 16 residues. The V and J ends lost 5 bases and 0 bases, in that order; junction bases with no gene match: 10. From germline, CDR1 is SGHTA and CDR2 FQGNSA. CDR3 in amino acids: CASSKAGGSYSYEQYF. The CDR3 DNA reads TGTGCCAGCAGCAAGGCAGGGGGAAGTTACTCCTACGAGCAGTACTTC.

The chain combines TRBV5-1 with TRBJ2-1; TRBD2 might be the D (5 bases). The CDR3 consists of 14 residues. V shed 0 bases and J shed 4 bases, with 8 bases lying between them. Germline V gene lookup returns CDR1 SGHRS and CDR2 YFSETQ. The CDR3 DNA is TGCGCCAGCAGCTTGGGGACTGTTTACAATGAGCAGTTCTTC. This codes for CASSLGTVYNEQFF.

This clonotype was observed many times. Its ends do not fully match the called genes, so a read error is possible. V usage is TRBV5-5 and J usage is TRBJ2-3, with 8 bases lining up with TRBD2. This CDR3 comprises 14 residues. Germline V gene data show CDR1 as SGHKS and CDR2 as YYEKEE (reference sequence). CDR3 sequence reads: CASSSSRTTSGLIF. CDR3 DNA: TGTGCCAGCAGCTCCTCGCGGACAACTAGCGGACTGATATTT.

This clonotype has a count of ten or more. V usage is TRBV12-3 or TRBV12-4 and J usage is TRBJ2-2; D may match TRBD1 or TRBD2 (5 bases each). The CDR3 runs 15 residues. V dropped 3 bases and J dropped 3 bases, with 11 bases sitting between them. CDR3: CASSFGGRDTGELFF. Here the CDR3 DNA reads TGTGCCAGCAGTTTTGGGGGAAGGGACACCGGGGAGCTGTTTTTT.

The chain carries TRBV5-4 and TRBJ1-2; D uncertain. Germline CDR1 SGHNT, CDR2 YYREEE (reference sequence). V lost 0 bases to trimming and J lost 1 base, with 13 bases between them. The CDR3 is made up of 16 amino acids. CDR3 coding DNA: TGTGCCAGCAGCTTGGGGCCTCAAGGGATTAACTATGGCTACACCTTC. Its translation: CASSLGPQGINYGYTF.

Ten or more counts support this clonotype. The V and J genes are TRBV11-2 and TRBJ1-1; D not resolved. The V gene's germline CDR1 is SGHAT and CDR2 FQNNGV. This CDR3 comprises 16 residues. V was cut by 5 bases and J by 4 bases, with 20 bases left in between. CDR3 coding DNA: TGTGCCAGCAGCCCACCTCCCACCCGGGGTGCCACTGAAGCTTTCTTT. This codes for CASSPPPTRGATEAFF.

This clonotype was recorded many times. The rearrangement joins TRBV20-1 to TRBJ2-1; D gene ambiguous. From germline, CDR1 is DFQATT and CDR2 SNEGSKA (reference sequence). CDR3 length equals 12 residues. Trimming took 3 bases from V and 8 from J, leaving 11 bases between them. DNA of the CDR3: TGCAGTGCTAGTGAGTTTGTCGATGAGCAGTTCTTC. It codes for CSASEFVDEQFF.

J is TRBJ1-1 and V is TRBV6-5; TRBD1 agrees at 8 bases. Germline trimming cut 5 bases from V and 1 base from J; bases unmatched to any gene: 9. Germline V gives CDR1 MNHEY, CDR2 SVGAGI. The CDR3 extends over 16 amino acids. CDR3 sequence (DNA): TGTGCCAGCAGTCGGACAGGGCAGCCCCAGAACACTGAAGCTTTCTTT. Amino acid sequence: CASSRTGQPQNTEAFF.

This clonotype was seen repeatedly, ten times or more. In DNA form, the CDR3 reads TGCAGCGTTCGTTCTCAGGGGGCCTACAATGAGCAGTTCTTC. Translation gives CSVRSQGAYNEQFF. This chain connects TRBV29-1 to TRBJ2-1; TRBD1 matches at 7 bases. CDR3 length: 14 amino acids. CDR1 SQVTM and CDR2 ANQGSEA come from the germline V gene. The ends lost 5 bases at V and 2 bases at J; junction bases unmatched: 6.

This clonotype was detected many times. The rearrangement uses TRBV14 and TRBJ2-3; 10 bases map to TRBD2. Trimming at V came to 1 base and at J to 8 bases, leaving 6 bases not matched to a gene. The CDR3 contains 15 residues. Germline loops: CDR1 SGHDN, CDR2 FVKESK. CDR3 coding DNA: TGTGCCAGCAGCCAAGCACTAGCGGGAATGGGTACGCAGTATTTT. It is translated as CASSQALAGMGTQYF.

This clonotype showed up many times. The chain links TRBV7-9 to TRBJ2-6, with 8 bases matching TRBD1. The CDR3 sequence is 16 residues long. The V gene's germline CDR1 is SEHNR and CDR2 FQNEAQ (reference sequence). Here the CDR3 reads CVETTGEKAGANVLTF. CDR3 DNA sequence: TGTGTAGAAACGACAGGGGAGAAGGCTGGGGCCAACGTCCTGACTTTC.

This clonotype was detected a few times. The genes are TRBV5-4 and TRBJ1-2, with TRBD1 matching over 9 bases. The trim removed 0 bases at V and 7 bases at J, leaving 7 bases unmatched. The germline V gene has CDR1 SGHNT and CDR2 YYREEE (reference sequence). The CDR3 extends over 15 amino acids. For the CDR3, the DNA is TGTGCCAGCAGCTTGGACAGGGGGCGCAGCGGTGGCTACACCTTC. Translated: CASSLDRGRSGGYTF.

V gene TRBV5-1 combines with J gene TRBJ2-5; D not resolved. The CDR3 loop spans 14 amino acids. The germline CDR1 and CDR2 sequences are SGHRS and YFSETQ. Trimming cost V 2 bases and J 1 base, with 9 bases left between them. The CDR3 loop reads CASSFQTPQETQYF. In nucleotides, the CDR3 is TGCGCCAGCAGCTTCCAAACACCCCAAGAGACCCAGTACTTC.

This clonotype came up many times. The chain has TRBV5-6 and TRBJ1-1; D may be TRBD1 (6 bases). This CDR3 is 14 amino acids long. CDR1 and CDR2 from the germline V gene are SGHDT and YYEEEE. Trimming took 4 bases from V and 3 from J, leaving 13 bases between them. For the CDR3, the DNA is TGTGCCAGCAGCGGGGAGGGGGTCTACACTGAAGCTTTCTTT. This translates into CASSGEGVYTEAFF.

The chain carries TRBV20-1 and TRBJ2-7; D is possibly TRBD2 (6 bases). The V gene lost 0 bases and the J gene lost 5 bases, with 17 bases spanning the gap. Looked up from germline, CDR1 is DFQATT and CDR2 is SNEGSKA (reference sequence). The CDR3 length is 15 residues. The CDR3 coding sequence is TGCAGTGCTAGAGATCCCGCGGGACTCTTAAACGAGCAGTACTTC. This encodes CSARDPAGLLNEQYF.

In its sample, this clonotype was seen many times. The rearrangement joins TRBV11-2 to TRBJ1-2; D is unresolved. Trimming removed 3 bases at V and 2 bases at J, with 7 bases between. There are 13 residues in the CDR3. Germline CDR1 reads SGHAT; CDR2 reads FQNNGV. The CDR3 region has the DNA TGTGCCAGCAGCTTCAGACCGAACTATGGCTACACCTTC. Protein product: CASSFRPNYGYTF.

A few counts support this clonotype. The V gene is TRBV19, the J gene TRBJ2-3; D not certain. V lost 6 bases and J 0 bases, leaving 7 bases between the germline ends. The CDR3 runs 13 residues. Germline loops: CDR1 LNHDA, CDR2 SQIVND (reference sequence). The CDR3 reads CASRGLSTDTQYF. The CDR3 bases are TGTGCCAGTAGAGGGCTAAGCACAGATACGCAGTATTTT.

This clonotype was recorded at least ten times. The rearrangement joins TRBV5-6 to TRBJ1-1; D is undetermined. The CDR3 totals 14 residues. Germline CDR1 is SGHDT and CDR2 is YYEEEE. Trimming took off 0 bases at V and 2 bases at J, with 8 bases between the two ends. Here the CDR3 reads CASSLVSANTEAFF. The CDR3 DNA reads TGTGCCAGCAGCTTGGTCTCGGCTAACACTGAAGCTTTCTTT.

The genes are TRBV4-1 and TRBJ1-1; D remains ambiguous. Germline V gene data show CDR1 as MGHRA and CDR2 as YSYEKL. This CDR3 has 14 amino acids. The V gene lost 0 bases and the J gene lost 10 bases, with 15 bases spanning the gap. CDR3 loop: CASSQDNRHPGAFF. In nucleotides, the CDR3 is TGCGCCAGCAGCCAAGATAACAGACACCCGGGAGCTTTCTTT.

This clonotype came up a few times. J is TRBJ2-5 and V is TRBV7-2, with a weak D call TRBD1 (6 bases). Trimming removed 5 bases from V and 4 bases from J, with 14 bases in between. From germline, CDR1 is SGHTA and CDR2 FQGNSA. This CDR3 has 14 residues. The CDR3 DNA sequence: TGTGCCAGCAGCCGTCAGGGGCTCGGAGAGACCCAGTACTTC. It is translated as CASSRQGLGETQYF. Combining the CDR3 with reference TRBV7-2 and TRBJ2-5 gives the whole variable domain GAGVSQSPSNKVTEKGKDVELRCDPISGHTALYWYRQSLGQGLEFLIYFQGNSAPDKSGLPSDRFSAERTGGSVSTLTIQRTQQEDSAVYLCASSRQGLGETQYFGPGTRLLVL.